Each of the 14 T cell receptor beta chains below was sequenced from the same sample in a study of T cells in Graves' hyperthyroidism and ophthalmopathy. From RNA transcripts, TCR beta CDR3 regions were amplified. First-round RT-PCR of the TCR CDR3 relied on the HTBI primer set. TCRdb recomputed calls from the multiplex PCR reads with MiXCR, one row per CDR3 protein. Of 300,000 to 400,000 distinct CDR3 sequences listed, around 23% were seen once; the top ten hold about 50%. What was sequenced was blood. These receptors originate from a woman in her fifties or sixties with Graves' hyperthyroidism.

This clonotype was observed a handful of times. This chain links TRBV12-3 or TRBV12-4 with TRBJ1-2; maybe TRBD1 (6 bases). V was pared by 7 bases and J by 4 bases, with 13 bases between. This CDR3 region has 13 residues. The CDR3 nucleotides read TGTGCCAGCAAAAAAAGCAGGGGCTATGGCTACACCTTC. Its translation: CASKKSRGYGYTF.

This chain connects TRBV5-1 to TRBJ2-1; TRBD1 matches 12 bases. This CDR3 is built from 15 residues. Germline values: CDR1 SGHRS, CDR2 YFSETQ. V shed 3 bases and J 10 bases; nucleotides not matched to a gene: 8. CDR3 bases: TGCGCCAGCAGCTCGAGTGGGACAGGGGGCGGGGAGCAGTTCTTC. This encodes CASSSSGTGGGEQFF.

The chain uses TRBV4-2 and TRBJ1-1; D uncertain. Trimming took off 0 bases at V and 0 bases at J, with 11 bases between the two ends. The germline CDR1 and CDR2 sequences are LGHNA and YNFKEQ. The CDR3 spans 16 residues. The CDR3 DNA reads TGTGCCAGCAGCCAAGATAAGTTACGGGTGAACACTGAAGCTTTCTTT. Encoded protein: CASSQDKLRVNTEAFF.

This clonotype was picked up many times. The chain couples TRBV18 to TRBJ2-3; a weak D match, TRBD1 (5 bases). The CDR3 totals 14 residues. From germline, CDR1 is KGHSH and CDR2 LQKENI. Between the trimmed V and J ends, which lost 3 bases and 3 bases, there was a span of 10 bases. CDR3 region: CASSPSRGTDTQYF. The CDR3 nucleotides are TGTGCCAGCTCACCCTCAAGGGGAACAGATACGCAGTATTTT.

This chain uses TRBV7-3 with TRBJ2-7; D ambiguous. Germline CDR1 and CDR2: SGHTA and FQGTGA. Between the trimmed V and J ends, which lost 2 bases and 1 base, there was a span of 12 bases. CDR3 length equals 15 residues. CDR3 protein: CASSLGVGRSYEQYF. The CDR3 DNA reads TGTGCCAGCAGCTTAGGGGTGGGTAGATCCTACGAGCAGTACTTC.

The rearrangement uses TRBV5-8 and TRBJ1-1; possible D gene TRBD1, 5 bases. Per the germline V gene, CDR1 is SGHTS and CDR2 is YDEGEE. This CDR3 comprises 15 residues. Trimming shortened V by 0 bases and J by 4 bases, and 13 bases separated the two germline ends. The CDR3: CASSLGQGRGTEAFF. The CDR3 DNA follows: TGTGCCAGCAGCTTGGGCCAGGGTCGGGGCACTGAAGCTTTCTTT. Variable domain in full (rest from reference TRBV5-8 and TRBJ1-1): EAGVTQSPTHLIKTRGQQATLRCSPISGHTSVYWYQQALGLGLQFLLWYDEGEERNRGNFPPRFSGRQFPNYSSELNVNALELEDSALYLCASSLGQGRGTEAFFGQGTRLTVV.

This clonotype was recorded a few times. V is TRBV18 and J is TRBJ2-7; 10 bases match TRBD2. The CDR3 has 19 residues. CDR1 is KGHSH and CDR2 is LQKENI in the germline V gene. Germline trimming cut 2 bases from V and 4 bases from J; bases unmatched to any gene: 17. CDR3 protein: CASSPGRVSGRPSNYEQYF. The CDR3, as DNA: TGTGCCAGCTCACCAGGCAGGGTTAGCGGGAGGCCCTCAAATTACGAGCAGTACTTC.

This chain uses TRBV10-3 with TRBJ2-3; 7 bases are a match to TRBD1. The germline V gene encodes CDR1 ENHRY and CDR2 SYGVKD. The junction had 3 bases not matched to a gene; V was cut back by 8 bases and J by 1 base. This CDR3 is built from 13 residues. The CDR3 coding sequence is TGTGCCATCCGGGACAGTCGCACAGATACGCAGTATTTT. Residues: CAIRDSRTDTQYF.

The gene calls are TRBV5-1 and TRBJ2-1; D is unresolved. Germline V gives CDR1 SGHRS, CDR2 YFSETQ. The CDR3 spans 13 residues. Deletions cut 0 bases from V and 8 bases from J, with 9 bases between. This CDR3 reads CASSLDSLYEQFF. In nucleotides, the CDR3 is TGCGCCAGCAGCTTGGACAGTCTCTATGAGCAGTTCTTC. Using reference TRBV5-1 and TRBJ2-1 for the parts outside the CDR3, the full variable domain is KAGVTQTPRYLIKTRGQQVTLSCSPISGHRSVSWYQQTPGQGLQFLFEYFSETQRNKGNFPGRFSGRQFSNSRSEMNVSTLELGDSALYLCASSLDSLYEQFFGPGTRLTVL.

This clonotype was seen more than once but under ten times. The rearrangement uses TRBV7-6 and TRBJ2-1, with 9 positions matching TRBD2. The CDR3 consists of 16 residues. Germline V gives CDR1 SGHVS, CDR2 FNYEAQ. Trimming removed 5 bases from V and 5 bases from J; junction bases left unmatched: 10. The CDR3 DNA reads as TGTGCCAGCAGCAGTATTAGCGGGAGTGGTGACAATGAGCAGTTCTTC. Amino acid sequence: CASSSISGSGDNEQFF.

This clonotype was detected only a few times. The V gene is TRBV20-1, the J gene TRBJ2-1; 12 bases agree with TRBD1. The germline V gene encodes CDR1 DFQATT and CDR2 SNEGSKA (reference sequence). V shed 0 bases, J shed 7 bases, and the junction held 7 bases outside the gene matches. The CDR3 has 16 residues. The CDR3 protein is CSAREPGQGAGNEQFF. In DNA form, the CDR3 reads TGCAGTGCTAGAGAACCGGGACAGGGGGCTGGGAATGAGCAGTTCTTC.

This sequence joins TRBV5-1 and TRBJ1-2; TRBD1 agrees at 7 bases. The CDR3 extends over 15 amino acids. Germline V lookup: CDR1 SGHRS, CDR2 YFSETQ. V dropped 0 bases and J dropped 6; count of bases not matched to a gene: 8. The CDR3 region is CASSLAGQDRDGYTF. The CDR3 nucleotides read TGCGCCAGCAGCTTGGCAGGACAGGATAGAGATGGCTACACCTTC.

The chain recombines TRBV11-2 with TRBJ2-1; TRBD2 agrees at 10 bases. CDR1 is SGHAT and CDR2 is FQNNGV in the germline V gene. CDR3 length: 17 amino acids. Trimming at V came to 3 bases and at J to 4 bases, leaving 9 bases not matched to a gene. The CDR3: CASSFSSGGTEYNEQFF. CDR3 DNA: TGTGCCAGCAGCTTTTCTAGCGGGGGCACCGAATACAATGAGCAGTTCTTC.

In its sample, this clonotype was seen many times. The chain employs TRBV5-1 and TRBJ1-1, with a tentative D call TRBD1 (6 bases). Germline CDR1 is SGHRS and CDR2 is YFSETQ. This CDR3 contains 15 residues. V lost 7 bases, J lost 3 bases, and 19 bases lay in between. CDR3 protein: CASGKTGGWDTEAFF. In nucleotides, the CDR3 is TGCGCCAGCGGGAAGACGGGGGGCTGGGACACTGAAGCTTTCTTT.